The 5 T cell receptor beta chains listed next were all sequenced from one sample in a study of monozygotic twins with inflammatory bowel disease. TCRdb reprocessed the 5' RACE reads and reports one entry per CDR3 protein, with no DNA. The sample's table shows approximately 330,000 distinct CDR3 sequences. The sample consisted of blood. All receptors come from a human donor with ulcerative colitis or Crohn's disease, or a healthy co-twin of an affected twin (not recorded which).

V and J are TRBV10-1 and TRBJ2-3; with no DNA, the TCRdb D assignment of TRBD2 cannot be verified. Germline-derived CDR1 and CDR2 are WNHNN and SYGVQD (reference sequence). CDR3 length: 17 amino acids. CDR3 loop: CASSGPTSGRADDTQYF.

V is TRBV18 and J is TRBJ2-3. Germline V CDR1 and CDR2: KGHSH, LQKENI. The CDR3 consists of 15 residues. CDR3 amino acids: CASSPNRASTDTQYF.

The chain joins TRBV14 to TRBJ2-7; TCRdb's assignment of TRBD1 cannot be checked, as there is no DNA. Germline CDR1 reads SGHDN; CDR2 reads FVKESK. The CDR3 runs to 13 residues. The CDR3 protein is CASSEEAGDEQYF.

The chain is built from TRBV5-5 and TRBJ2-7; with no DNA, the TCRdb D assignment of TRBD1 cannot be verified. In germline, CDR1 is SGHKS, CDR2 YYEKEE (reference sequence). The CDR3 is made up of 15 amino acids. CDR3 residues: CASSLYGTGGYEQYF.

CDR3 sequence: CASRSAGSGANVLTF. The chain uses TRBV5-1 and TRBJ2-6. The CDR3 loop spans 15 amino acids. Germline assignment: CDR1 SGHRS and CDR2 YFSETQ.